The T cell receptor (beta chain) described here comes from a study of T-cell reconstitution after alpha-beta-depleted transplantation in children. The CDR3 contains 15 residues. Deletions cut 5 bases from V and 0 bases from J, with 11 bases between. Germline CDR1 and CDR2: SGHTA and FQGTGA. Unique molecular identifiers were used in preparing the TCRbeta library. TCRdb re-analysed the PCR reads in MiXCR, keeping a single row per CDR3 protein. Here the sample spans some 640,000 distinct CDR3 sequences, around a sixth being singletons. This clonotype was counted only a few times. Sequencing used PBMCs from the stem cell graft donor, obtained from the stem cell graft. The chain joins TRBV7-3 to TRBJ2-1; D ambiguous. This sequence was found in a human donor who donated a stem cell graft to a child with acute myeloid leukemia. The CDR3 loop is CASSPSRSSYNEQFF. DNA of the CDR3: TGTGCCAGCAGCCCGAGCAGGAGCTCCTACAATGAGCAGTTCTTC.